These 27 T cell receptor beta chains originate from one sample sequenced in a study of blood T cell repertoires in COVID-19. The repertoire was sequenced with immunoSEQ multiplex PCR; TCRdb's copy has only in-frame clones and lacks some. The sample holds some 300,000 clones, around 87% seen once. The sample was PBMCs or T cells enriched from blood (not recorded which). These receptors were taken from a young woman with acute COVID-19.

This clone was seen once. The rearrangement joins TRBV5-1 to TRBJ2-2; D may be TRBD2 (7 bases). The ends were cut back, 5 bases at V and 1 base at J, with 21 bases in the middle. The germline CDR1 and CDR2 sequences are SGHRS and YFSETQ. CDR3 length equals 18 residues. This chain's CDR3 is CASRRWVAGARNTGELFF. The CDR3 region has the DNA TGCGCCAGCAGGCGTTGGGTTGCGGGGGCCCGGAACACCGGGGAGCTGTTTTTT.

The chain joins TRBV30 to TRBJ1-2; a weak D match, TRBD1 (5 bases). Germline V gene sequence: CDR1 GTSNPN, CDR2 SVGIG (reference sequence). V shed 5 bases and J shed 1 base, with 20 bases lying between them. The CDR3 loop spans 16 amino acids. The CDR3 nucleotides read TGTGCCTGGGCGGGTACCCGACCGGACAATAACTATGGCTACACCTTC. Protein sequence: CAWAGTRPDNNYGYTF.

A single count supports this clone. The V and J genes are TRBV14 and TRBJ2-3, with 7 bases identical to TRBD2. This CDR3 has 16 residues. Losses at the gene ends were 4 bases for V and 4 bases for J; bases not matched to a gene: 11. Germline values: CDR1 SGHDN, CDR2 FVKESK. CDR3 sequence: CASSPLTGGGPDTQYF. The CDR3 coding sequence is TGTGCCAGCAGCCCTCTAACGGGAGGAGGGCCAGATACGCAGTATTTT.

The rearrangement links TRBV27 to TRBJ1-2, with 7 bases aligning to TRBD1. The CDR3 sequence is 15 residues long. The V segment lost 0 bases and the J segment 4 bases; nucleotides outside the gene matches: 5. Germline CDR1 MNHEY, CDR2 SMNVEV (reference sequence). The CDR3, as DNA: TGTGCCAGCAGTTTATCGTACGGGACAGCCTATGGCTACACCTTC. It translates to CASSLSYGTAYGYTF.

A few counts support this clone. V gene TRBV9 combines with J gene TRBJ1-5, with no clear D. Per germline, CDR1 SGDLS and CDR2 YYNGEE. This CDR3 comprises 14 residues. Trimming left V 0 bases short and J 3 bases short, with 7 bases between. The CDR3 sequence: CASSVGLFNQPQHF. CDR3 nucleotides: TGTGCCAGCAGCGTAGGACTGTTCAATCAGCCCCAGCATTTT.

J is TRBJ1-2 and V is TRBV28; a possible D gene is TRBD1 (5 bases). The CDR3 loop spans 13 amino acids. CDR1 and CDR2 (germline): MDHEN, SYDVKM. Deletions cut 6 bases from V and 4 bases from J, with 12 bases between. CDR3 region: CASSPGGIYGYTF. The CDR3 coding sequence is TGTGCCAGCAGCCCCGGGGGAATCTATGGCTACACCTTC.

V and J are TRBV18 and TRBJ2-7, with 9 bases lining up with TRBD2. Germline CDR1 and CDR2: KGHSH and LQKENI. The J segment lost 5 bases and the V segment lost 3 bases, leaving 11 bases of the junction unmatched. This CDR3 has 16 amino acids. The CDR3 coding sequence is TGTGCCAGCTCACCGTTGGCGGGAGGGAGGGCGGACGAGCAGTACTTC. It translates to CASSPLAGGRADEQYF.

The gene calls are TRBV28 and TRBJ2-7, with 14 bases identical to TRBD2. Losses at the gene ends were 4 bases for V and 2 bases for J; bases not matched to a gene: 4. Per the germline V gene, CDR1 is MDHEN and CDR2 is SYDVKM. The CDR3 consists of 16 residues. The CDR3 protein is CASSSPGLAGAYEQYF. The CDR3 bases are TGTGCCAGCAGTTCGCCGGGACTAGCGGGAGCCTACGAGCAGTACTTC.

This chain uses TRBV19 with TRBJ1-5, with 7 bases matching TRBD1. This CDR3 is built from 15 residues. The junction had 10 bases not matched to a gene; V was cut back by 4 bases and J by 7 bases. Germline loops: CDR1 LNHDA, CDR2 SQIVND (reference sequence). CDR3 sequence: CASSKTNRGRQPQHF. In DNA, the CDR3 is TGTGCCAGTAGTAAGACCAACAGGGGACGGCAGCCCCAGCATTTT.

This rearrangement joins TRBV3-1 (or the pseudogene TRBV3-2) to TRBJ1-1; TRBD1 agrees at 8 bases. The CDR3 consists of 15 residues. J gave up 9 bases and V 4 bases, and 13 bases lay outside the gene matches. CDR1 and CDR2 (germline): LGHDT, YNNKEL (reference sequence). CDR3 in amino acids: CASSPFGTGASQAFF. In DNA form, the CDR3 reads TGTGCCAGCAGCCCCTTCGGGACAGGAGCTTCCCAAGCTTTCTTT.

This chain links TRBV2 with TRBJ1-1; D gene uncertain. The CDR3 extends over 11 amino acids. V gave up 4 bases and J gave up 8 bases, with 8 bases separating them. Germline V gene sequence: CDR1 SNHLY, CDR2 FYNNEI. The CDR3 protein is CASSAQSEAFF. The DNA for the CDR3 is TGTGCCAGCAGTGCCCAATCCGAAGCTTTCTTT.

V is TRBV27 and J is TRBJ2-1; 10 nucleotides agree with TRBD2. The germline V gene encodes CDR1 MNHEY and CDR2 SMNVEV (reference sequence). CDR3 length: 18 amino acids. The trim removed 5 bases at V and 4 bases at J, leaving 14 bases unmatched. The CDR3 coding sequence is TGTGCCAGCAGTCAATATTCCGGGACTAGCGCAAGTTACAATGAGCAGTTCTTC. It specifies CASSQYSGTSASYNEQFF.

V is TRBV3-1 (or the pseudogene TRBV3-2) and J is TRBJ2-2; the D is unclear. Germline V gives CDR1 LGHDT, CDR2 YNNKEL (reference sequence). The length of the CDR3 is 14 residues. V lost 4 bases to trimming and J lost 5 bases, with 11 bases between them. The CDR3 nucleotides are TGTGCCAGCAGCCCGATAGCCGAGACCGGGGAGCTGTTTTTT. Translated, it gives CASSPIAETGELFF.

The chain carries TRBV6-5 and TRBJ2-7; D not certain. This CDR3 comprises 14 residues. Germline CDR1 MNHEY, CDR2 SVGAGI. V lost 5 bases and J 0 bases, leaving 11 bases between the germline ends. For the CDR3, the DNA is TGTGCCAGCAGTCCCCTTCCAGACTCCTACGAGCAGTACTTC. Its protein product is CASSPLPDSYEQYF.

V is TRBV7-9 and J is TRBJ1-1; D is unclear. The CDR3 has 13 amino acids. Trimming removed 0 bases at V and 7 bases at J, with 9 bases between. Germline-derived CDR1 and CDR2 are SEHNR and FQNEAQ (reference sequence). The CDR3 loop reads CASSLAGGSEAFF. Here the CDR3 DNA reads TGTGCCAGCAGCTTAGCTGGAGGAAGTGAAGCTTTCTTT. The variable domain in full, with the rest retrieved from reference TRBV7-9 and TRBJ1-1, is DTGVSQNPRHKITKRGQNVTFRCDPISEHNRLYWYRQTLGQGPEFLTYFQNEAQLEKSRLLSDRFSAERPKGSFSTLEIQRTEQGDSAMYLCASSLAGGSEAFFGQGTRLTVV.

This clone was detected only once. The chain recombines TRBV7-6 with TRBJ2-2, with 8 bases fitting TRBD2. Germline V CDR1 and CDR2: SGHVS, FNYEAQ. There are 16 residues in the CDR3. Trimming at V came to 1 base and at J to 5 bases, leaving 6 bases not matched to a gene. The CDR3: CASSLVTREETGELFF. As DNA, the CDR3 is TGTGCCAGCAGCTTAGTTACGCGGGAGGAAACCGGGGAGCTGTTTTTT.

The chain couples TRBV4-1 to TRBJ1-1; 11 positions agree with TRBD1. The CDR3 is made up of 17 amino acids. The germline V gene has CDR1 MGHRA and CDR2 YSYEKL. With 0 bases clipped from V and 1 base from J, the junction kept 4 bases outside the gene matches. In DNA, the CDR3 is TGCGCCAGCAGCCAAGATCGAGGGACAGGGGGGAACACTGAAGCTTTCTTT. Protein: CASSQDRGTGGNTEAFF.

CDR3 in amino acids: CASSVDRDEQFF. Here the CDR3 DNA reads TGTGCCAGTAGTGTCGACAGGGATGAGCAGTTCTTC. J is TRBJ2-1 and V is TRBV19; TRBD1 aligns across 7 bases. The junction had 3 bases not matched to a gene; V was cut back by 5 bases and J by 8 bases. The CDR3 contains 12 residues. Germline CDR1 is LNHDA and CDR2 is SQIVND (reference sequence).

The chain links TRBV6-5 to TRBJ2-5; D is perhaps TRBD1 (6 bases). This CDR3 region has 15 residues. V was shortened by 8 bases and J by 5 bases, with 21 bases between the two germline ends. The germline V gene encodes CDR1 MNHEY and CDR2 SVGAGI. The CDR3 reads CASGRDYRDIETQYF. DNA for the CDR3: TGTGCCAGCGGAAGAGATTACAGGGACATTGAGACCCAGTACTTC.

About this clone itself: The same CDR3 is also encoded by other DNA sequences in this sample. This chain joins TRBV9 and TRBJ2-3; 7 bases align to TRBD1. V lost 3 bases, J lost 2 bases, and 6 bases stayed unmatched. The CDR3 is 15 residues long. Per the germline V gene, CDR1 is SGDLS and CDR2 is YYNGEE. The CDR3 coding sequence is TGTGCCAGCAGCGCCTTGACAGGGATCACAGATACGCAGTATTTT. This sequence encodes CASSALTGITDTQYF.

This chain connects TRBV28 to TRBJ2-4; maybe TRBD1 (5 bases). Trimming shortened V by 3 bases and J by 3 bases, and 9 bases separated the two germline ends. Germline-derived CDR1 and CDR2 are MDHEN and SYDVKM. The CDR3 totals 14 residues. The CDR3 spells CASSFSTGKNIQYF. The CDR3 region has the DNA TGTGCCAGCAGTTTCAGTACAGGCAAAAACATTCAGTACTTC.

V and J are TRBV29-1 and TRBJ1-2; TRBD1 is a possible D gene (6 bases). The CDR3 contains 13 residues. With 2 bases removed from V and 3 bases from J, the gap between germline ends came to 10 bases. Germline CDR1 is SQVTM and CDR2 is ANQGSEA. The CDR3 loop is CSVESRGHYGYTF. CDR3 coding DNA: TGCAGCGTTGAATCGCGGGGGCACTATGGCTACACCTTC.

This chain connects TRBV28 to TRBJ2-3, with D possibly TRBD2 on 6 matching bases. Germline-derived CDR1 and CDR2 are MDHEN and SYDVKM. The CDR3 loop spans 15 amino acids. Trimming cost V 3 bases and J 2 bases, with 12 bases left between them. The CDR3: CASSFGGGYTDTQYF. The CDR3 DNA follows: TGTGCCAGCAGTTTTGGCGGAGGGTACACAGATACGCAGTATTTT. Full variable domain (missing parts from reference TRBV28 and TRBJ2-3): DVKVTQSSRYLVKRTGEKVFLECVQDMDHENMFWYRQDPGLGLRLIYFSYDVKMKEKGDIPEGYSVSREKKERFSLILESASTNQTSMYLCASSFGGGYTDTQYFGPGTRLTVL.

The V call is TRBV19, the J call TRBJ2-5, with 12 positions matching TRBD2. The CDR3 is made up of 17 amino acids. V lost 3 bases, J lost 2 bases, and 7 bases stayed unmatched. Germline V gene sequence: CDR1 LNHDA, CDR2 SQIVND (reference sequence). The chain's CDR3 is CASSMWGLAGGQETQYF. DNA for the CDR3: TGTGCCAGTAGTATGTGGGGCCTAGCGGGAGGGCAAGAGACCCAGTACTTC.

DNA of the CDR3: TGTGCCAGTAGGATGGGGACAGGCGTTAATGAAAAACTGTTTTTT. The encoded protein is CASRMGTGVNEKLFF. V gene TRBV19 combines with J gene TRBJ1-4; 8 nucleotides agree with TRBD1. V lost 6 bases, J lost 4 bases, and 7 bases stayed unmatched. Germline lookup yields CDR1 LNHDA and CDR2 SQIVND (reference sequence). CDR3 length: 15 amino acids.

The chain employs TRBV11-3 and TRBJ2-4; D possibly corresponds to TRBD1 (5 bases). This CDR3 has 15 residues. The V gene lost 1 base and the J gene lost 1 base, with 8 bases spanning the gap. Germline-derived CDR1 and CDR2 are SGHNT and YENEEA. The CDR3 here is CASSLGGAAKNIQYF. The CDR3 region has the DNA TGTGCCAGCAGCTTAGGGGGCGCGGCCAAAAACATTCAGTACTTC.

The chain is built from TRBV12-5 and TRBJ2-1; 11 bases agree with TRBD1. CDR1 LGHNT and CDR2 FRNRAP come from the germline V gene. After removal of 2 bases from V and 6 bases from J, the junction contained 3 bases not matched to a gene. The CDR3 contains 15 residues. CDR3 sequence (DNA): TGTGCTAGTGGTTTGTGGGACAGGGGGTTCAATGAGCAGTTCTTC. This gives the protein CASGLWDRGFNEQFF.